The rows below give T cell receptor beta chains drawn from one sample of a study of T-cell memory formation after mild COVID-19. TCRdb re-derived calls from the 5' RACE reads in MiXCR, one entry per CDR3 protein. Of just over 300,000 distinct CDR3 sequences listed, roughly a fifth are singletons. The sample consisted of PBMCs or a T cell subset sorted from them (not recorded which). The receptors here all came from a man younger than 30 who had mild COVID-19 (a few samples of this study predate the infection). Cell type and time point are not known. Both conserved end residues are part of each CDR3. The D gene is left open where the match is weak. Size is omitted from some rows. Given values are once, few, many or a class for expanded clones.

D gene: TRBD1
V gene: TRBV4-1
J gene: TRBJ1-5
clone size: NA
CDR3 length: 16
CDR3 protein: CASSHADRGSNQPQHF
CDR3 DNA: TGCGCCAGCAGCCACGCGGACAGGGGATCTAATCAGCCCCAGCATTTT

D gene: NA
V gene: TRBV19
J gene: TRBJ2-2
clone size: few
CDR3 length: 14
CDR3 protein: CASSIRPITGELFF
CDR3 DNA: TGTGCCAGTAGTATTCGTCCTATTACCGGGGAGCTGTTTTTT

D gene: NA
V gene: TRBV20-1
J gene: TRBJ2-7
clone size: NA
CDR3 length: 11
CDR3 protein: CSAPGTYEQYF
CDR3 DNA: TGCAGTGCTCCCGGGACTTACGAGCAGTACTTC

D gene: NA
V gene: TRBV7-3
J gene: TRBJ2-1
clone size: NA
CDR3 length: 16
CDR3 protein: CASSSEHGSTRFEQFF
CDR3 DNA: TGTGCCAGCAGCTCCGAACACGGCAGTACACGGTTCGAGCAGTTCTTC

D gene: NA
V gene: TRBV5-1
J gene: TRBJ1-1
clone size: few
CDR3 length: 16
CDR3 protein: CASSPPGAGTNTEAFF
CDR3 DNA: TGCGCCAGCAGCCCTCCGGGGGCAGGGACGAACACTGAAGCTTTCTTT

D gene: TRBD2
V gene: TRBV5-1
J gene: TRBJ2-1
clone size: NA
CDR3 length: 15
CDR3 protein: CASSSLAGVNNEQFF
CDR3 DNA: TGCGCCAGCAGCTCCTTAGCGGGGGTAAACAATGAGCAGTTCTTC

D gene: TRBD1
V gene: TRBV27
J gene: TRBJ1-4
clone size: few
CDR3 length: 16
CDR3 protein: CASSSGTGSYYEKLFF
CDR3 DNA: TGTGCCAGCAGCTCCGGGACAGGGTCCTATTATGAAAAACTGTTTTTT

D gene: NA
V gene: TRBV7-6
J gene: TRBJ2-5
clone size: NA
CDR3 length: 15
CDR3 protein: CASSRTTGTQETQYF
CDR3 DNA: TGTGCCAGCAGCCGAACCACAGGAACCCAAGAGACCCAGTACTTC

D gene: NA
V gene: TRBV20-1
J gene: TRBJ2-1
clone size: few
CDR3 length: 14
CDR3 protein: CSARATGAANEQFF
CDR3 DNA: TGCAGTGCTAGAGCCACGGGGGCCGCAAATGAGCAGTTCTTC

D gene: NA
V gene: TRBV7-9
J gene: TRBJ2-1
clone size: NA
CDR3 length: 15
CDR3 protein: CASSFGDPGFNEQFF
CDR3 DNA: TGTGCCAGCAGCTTCGGGGACCCAGGTTTCAATGAGCAGTTCTTC

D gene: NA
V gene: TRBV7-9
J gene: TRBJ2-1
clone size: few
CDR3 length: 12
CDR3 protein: CASSPAKNEQFF
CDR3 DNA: TGTGCCAGCAGTCCCGCGAAGAATGAGCAGTTCTTC

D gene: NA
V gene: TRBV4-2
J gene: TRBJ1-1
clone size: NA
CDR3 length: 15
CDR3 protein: CASSQSRTVSTEAFF
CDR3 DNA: TGTGCCAGCAGCCAATCCCGGACAGTAAGCACTGAAGCTTTCTTT

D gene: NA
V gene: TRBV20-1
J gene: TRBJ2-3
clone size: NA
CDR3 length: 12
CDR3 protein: CSARVEGDTQYF
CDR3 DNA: TGCAGTGCTAGAGTGGAAGGAGATACGCAGTATTTT

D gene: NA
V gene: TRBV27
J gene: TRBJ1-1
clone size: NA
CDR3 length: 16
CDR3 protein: CASSPLGHVSEVSAFF
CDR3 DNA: TGTGCCAGCAGTCCCCTAGGTCATGTGTCGGAGGTTTCGGCTTTCTTT

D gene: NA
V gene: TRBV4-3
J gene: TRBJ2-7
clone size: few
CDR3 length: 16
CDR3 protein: CASSRNTGRNSYEQYF
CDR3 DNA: TGCGCCAGCAGCCGGAATACGGGACGGAACTCCTACGAGCAGTACTTC

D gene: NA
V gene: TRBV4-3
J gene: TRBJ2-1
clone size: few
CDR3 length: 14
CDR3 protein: CASSQDKGAAEQFF
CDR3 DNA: TGCGCCAGCAGCCAAGATAAAGGCGCGGCCGAGCAGTTCTTC

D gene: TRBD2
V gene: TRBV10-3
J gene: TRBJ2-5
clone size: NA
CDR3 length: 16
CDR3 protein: CAISESTSGGLGTQYF
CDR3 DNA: TGTGCCATCAGTGAGTCGACTAGCGGGGGCCTAGGGACCCAGTACTTC

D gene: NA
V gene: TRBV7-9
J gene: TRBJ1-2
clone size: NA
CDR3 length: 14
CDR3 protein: CASSLSGLGSGYTF
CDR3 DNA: TGTGCCAGCAGCTTAAGTGGTCTCGGGTCCGGCTACACCTTC